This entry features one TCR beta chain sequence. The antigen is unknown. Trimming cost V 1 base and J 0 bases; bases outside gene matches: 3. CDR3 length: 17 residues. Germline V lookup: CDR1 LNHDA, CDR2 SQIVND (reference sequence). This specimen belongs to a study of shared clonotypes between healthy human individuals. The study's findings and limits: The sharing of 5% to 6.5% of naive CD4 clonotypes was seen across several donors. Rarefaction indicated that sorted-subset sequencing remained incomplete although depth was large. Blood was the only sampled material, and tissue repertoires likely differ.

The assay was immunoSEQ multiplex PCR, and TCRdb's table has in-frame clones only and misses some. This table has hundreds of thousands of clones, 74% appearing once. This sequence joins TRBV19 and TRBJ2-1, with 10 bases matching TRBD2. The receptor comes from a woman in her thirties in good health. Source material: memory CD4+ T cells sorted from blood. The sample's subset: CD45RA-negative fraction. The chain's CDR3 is CASSIVSSGGSYNEQFF. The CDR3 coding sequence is TGTGCCAGTAGTATAGTCTCTAGCGGGGGCTCCTACAATGAGCAGTTCTTC.